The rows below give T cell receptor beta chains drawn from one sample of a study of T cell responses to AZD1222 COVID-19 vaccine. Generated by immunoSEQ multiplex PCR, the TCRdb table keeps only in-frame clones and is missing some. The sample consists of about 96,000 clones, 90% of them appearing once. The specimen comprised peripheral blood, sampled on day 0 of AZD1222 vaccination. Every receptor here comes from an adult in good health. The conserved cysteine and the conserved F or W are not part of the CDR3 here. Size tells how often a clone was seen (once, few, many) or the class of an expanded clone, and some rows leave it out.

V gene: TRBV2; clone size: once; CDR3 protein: ASSGGGASREVETQY
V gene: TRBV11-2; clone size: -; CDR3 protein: ASSLARTSYEQY
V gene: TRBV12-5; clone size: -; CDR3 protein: ASGRGGSDLLGELF
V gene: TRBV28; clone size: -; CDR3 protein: ASTAPGAAAGTEAF
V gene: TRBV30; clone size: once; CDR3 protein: AWTLGTLPYEQY
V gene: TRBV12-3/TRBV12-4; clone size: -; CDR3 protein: ASSSRGAIY
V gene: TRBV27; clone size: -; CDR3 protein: ASSNFRGLGVQATQY
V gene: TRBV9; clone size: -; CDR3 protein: ASSVEPSGDNEQF
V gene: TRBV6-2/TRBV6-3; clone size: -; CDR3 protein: ASRPTGGNAF
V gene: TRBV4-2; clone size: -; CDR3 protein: ASSQARGLAGNNEQF
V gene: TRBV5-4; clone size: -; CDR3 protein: ASSPQGVGTGELF
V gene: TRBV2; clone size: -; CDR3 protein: ASSSPLDPRQVRDGNTIY
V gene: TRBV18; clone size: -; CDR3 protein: ASSPATLSPLYNEQF
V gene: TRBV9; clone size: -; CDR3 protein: ASSGPLGHEQY
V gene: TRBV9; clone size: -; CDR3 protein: ASSDTINQPQH
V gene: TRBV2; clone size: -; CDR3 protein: ASSETDRGRGGYT
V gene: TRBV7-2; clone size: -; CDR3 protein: AAGNIEQY
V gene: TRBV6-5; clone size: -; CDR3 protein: ASNRGLNTEAF
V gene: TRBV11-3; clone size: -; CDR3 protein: ASSSGLSGRFKETQY
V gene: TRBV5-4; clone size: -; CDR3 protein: ASSPPRDRGRTEAF
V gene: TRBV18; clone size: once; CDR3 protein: ASSPIEWLAGYT
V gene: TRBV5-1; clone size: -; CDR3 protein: ASSLATAGDTQY
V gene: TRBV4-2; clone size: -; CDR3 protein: ASSQGAGTGGDEQY
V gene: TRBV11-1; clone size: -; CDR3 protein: ASSLVKGWGNIQY
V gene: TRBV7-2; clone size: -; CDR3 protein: ASSLTPPGLAGGNEQF
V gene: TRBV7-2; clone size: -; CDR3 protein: ASRAFITSYNEQF
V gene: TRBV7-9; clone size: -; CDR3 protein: ASSEHGEQPQH
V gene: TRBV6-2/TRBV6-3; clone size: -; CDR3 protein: ASSYPRGSGSILYEQY
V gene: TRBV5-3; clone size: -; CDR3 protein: ARSQPGTSVFYQETQY
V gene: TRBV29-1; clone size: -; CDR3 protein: SVGMLRSYGYT
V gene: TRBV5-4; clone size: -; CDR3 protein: ASSPVGRGQF
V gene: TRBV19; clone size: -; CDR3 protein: ASMVGTHNQPQH
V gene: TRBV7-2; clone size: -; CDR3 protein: ASSLGRGLETQY
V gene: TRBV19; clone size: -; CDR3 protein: ASSVAGGLETQY
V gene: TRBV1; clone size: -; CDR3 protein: TRDRDWVYEQY
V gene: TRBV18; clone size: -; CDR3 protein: ASSATGTRSSYEQY
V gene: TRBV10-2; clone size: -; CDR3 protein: ASSDGGHRGSGELF
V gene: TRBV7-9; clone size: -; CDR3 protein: ASSLPGQGTTDTQY
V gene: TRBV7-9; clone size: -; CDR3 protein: ASSLDPGYYGYT
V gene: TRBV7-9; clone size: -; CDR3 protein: ASSSQQNTEAF
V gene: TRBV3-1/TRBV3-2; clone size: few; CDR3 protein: ASSPITRSDNEQF
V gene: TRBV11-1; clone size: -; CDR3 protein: ASSMGQFTGELF
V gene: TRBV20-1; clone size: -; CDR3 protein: SASVRGFNEKLF
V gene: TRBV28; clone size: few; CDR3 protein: ASSLPHRVESPLH
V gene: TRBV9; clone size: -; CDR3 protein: ASSVSKGGNEKLF
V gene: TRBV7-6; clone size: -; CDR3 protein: ASSIGQGLNQPQH
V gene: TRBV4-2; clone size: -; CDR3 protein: ASSQETGGIYGYT
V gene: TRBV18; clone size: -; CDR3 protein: ASSQGANTEAF
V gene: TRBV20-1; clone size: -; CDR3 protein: SASTGDTIY
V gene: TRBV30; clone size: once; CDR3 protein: AWSVRRGEEKLF
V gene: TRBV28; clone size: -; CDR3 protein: ASSLAASTDTQY
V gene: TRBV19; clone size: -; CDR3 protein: ASSRAHIGETQY
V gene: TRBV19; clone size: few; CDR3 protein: ASSNDRTAVNYGYT